A single sample gave rise to the 11 T cell receptor beta chains below, sequenced in a study of blood T cell repertoires in COVID-19. Libraries were prepared by immunoSEQ multiplex PCR; TCRdb keeps only in-frame clonotypes and omits some of them. The sample lists about 15,000 clones; roughly 75% were seen once. The sample comprised peripheral blood. Every receptor here comes from a boy aged 2-15 years with active or convalescent COVID-19.

This chain uses TRBV6-6 with TRBJ1-5, with 7 bases identical to TRBD1. V shed 6 bases, J shed 3 bases, and the junction held 11 bases outside the gene matches. Germline V gene data show CDR1 as MNHNY and CDR2 as SVGAGI (reference sequence). The CDR3 runs 16 residues. CDR3 protein: CASSPGKGAYNQPQHF. As DNA, the CDR3 is TGTGCCAGCAGCCCTGGAAAGGGGGCCTACAATCAGCCCCAGCATTTT.

The chain uses TRBV6-5 and TRBJ1-2; tentatively, D is TRBD1 (5 bases). The V gene's germline CDR1 is MNHEY and CDR2 SVGAGI. CDR3 length: 14 amino acids. Trimming removed 6 bases at V and 2 bases at J, with 13 bases between. CDR3 loop: CASRTGGVNYGYTF. The CDR3, as DNA: TGTGCCAGCAGGACTGGAGGGGTGAACTATGGCTACACCTTC.

The chain carries TRBV9 and TRBJ2-5, with 8 bases lining up with TRBD2. CDR1 and CDR2 (germline): SGDLS, YYNGEE. The CDR3 sequence is 16 residues long. After removal of 3 bases from V and 0 bases from J, the junction contained 7 bases not matched to a gene. As DNA, the CDR3 is TGTGCCAGCAGCGAGCGGGAGCGGTCGTACCAAGAGACCCAGTACTTC. Its translation: CASSERERSYQETQYF.

This chain links TRBV6-5 with TRBJ1-5, with 8 bases identical to TRBD1. Germline V gene data show CDR1 as MNHEY and CDR2 as SVGAGI. The CDR3 runs 13 residues. Trimming took 8 bases from V and 5 from J; bases not matched to a gene: 5. CDR3 in DNA: TGTGCCAGCTTCGACAGGGGATATCAGCCCCAGCATTTT. Translated: CASFDRGYQPQHF.

The chain couples TRBV24-1 to TRBJ2-7; 12 bases map to TRBD2. CDR1 and CDR2 (germline): KGHDR, SFDVKD. The CDR3 is 16 amino acids. V was clipped by 4 bases and J by 5 bases; unmatched bases: 8. The CDR3 sequence: CATSDPGLAGTDEQYF. The CDR3 nucleotides are TGTGCCACCAGTGACCCCGGACTAGCGGGAACTGACGAGCAGTACTTC.

This rearrangement joins TRBV28 to TRBJ1-1; 7 nucleotides agree with TRBD1. Looked up from germline, CDR1 is MDHEN and CDR2 is SYDVKM. The length of the CDR3 is 17 residues. V gave up 5 bases and J gave up 0 bases; unmatched junction bases: 12. CDR3 DNA sequence: TGTGCCAGCAGTCCCATCCGAGGGGGCGAGATGAACACTGAAGCTTTCTTT. It yields the protein CASSPIRGGEMNTEAFF.

The chain uses TRBV30 and TRBJ1-4; perhaps TRBD1 as D (5 bases). Germline V gene lookup returns CDR1 GTSNPN and CDR2 SVGIG (reference sequence). CDR3 size: 11 residues. The V and J ends lost 2 bases and 11 bases respectively, with 9 bases between them. CDR3 bases: TGTGCCTGGAGTCAGGGTTGGAAACTGTTTTTT. As protein: CAWSQGWKLFF.

The chain joins TRBV7-9 to TRBJ1-4; 10 nucleotides agree with TRBD1. Germline CDR1 SEHNR, CDR2 FQNEAQ (reference sequence). The J segment lost 7 bases and the V segment lost 5 bases, leaving 4 bases of the junction unmatched. This CDR3 spans 14 amino acids. CDR3 bases: TGTGCCAGCAGCAGACAGGGGGCGTTTGAAAAACTGTTTTTT. Its protein product is CASSRQGAFEKLFF. Drawing the rest from reference TRBV7-9 and TRBJ1-4, the complete variable domain is DTGVSQNPRHKITKRGQNVTFRCDPISEHNRLYWYRQTLGQGPEFLTYFQNEAQLEKSRLLSDRFSAERPKGSFSTLEIQRTEQGDSAMYLCASSRQGAFEKLFFGSGTQLSVL.

This clone was detected only a few times. The gene calls are TRBV7-9 and TRBJ1-4; perhaps TRBD1 as D (5 bases). CDR3 length equals 17 residues. Between the trimmed V and J ends, which lost 5 bases and 1 base, there was a span of 17 bases. Germline CDR1 SEHNR, CDR2 FQNEAQ (reference sequence). The CDR3 DNA is TGTGCCAGCAGCCCGCCGTGGGGGGTTCGAACTAATGAAAAACTGTTTTTT. Translation gives CASSPPWGVRTNEKLFF.

J is TRBJ1-2 and V is TRBV12-3 or TRBV12-4, with D perhaps matching TRBD1 (5 bases). V dropped 1 base and J dropped 8 bases, with 8 bases sitting between them. This CDR3 comprises 12 residues. The CDR3 region is CASSLEGKGYTF. CDR3 sequence (DNA): TGTGCCAGCAGTTTAGAGGGGAAGGGCTACACCTTC.

The J gene is TRBJ2-5, the V gene TRBV10-2; D not certain. The V and J ends lost 4 bases and 1 base respectively, with 4 bases between them. Looked up from germline, CDR1 is WSHSY and CDR2 is SAAADI. The CDR3 has 12 residues. CDR3 coding DNA: TGCGCCAGCAGTGCGGGCCAAGAGACCCAGTACTTC. Amino acids: CASSAGQETQYF.